This T cell receptor (beta chain) was sequenced for a study of T cell changes during pregnancy in multiple sclerosis. The germline gives CDR1 SGHVS, CDR2 FQNEAQ. This CDR3 is built from 12 residues. V dropped 7 bases and J dropped 2 bases, with 9 bases sitting between them. Sequenced by immunoSEQ multiplex PCR; TCRdb stores in-frame clones only, minus some. The data contain about 69,000 clones, roughly 90% of them singletons. This chain links TRBV7-8 with TRBJ2-7, with D unclear. Sequenced here: peripheral blood, sampled in the third trimester of pregnancy. This TCR was sampled from a female donor with multiple sclerosis, enrolled in a pregnancy study. The CDR3 DNA sequence: TGTGCCAGCACCACAGACGCCTACGAGCAGTACTTC. It specifies CASTTDAYEQYF.